The sequence of this T cell receptor beta chain was determined in a study of shared clonotypes between healthy human individuals. Whole-study context: The composition of the donors was two women and a few men aged 18 to 49. Notes on the study in general: Tissues were not sampled, only blood, and their repertoires likely differ. Richness estimates generally favored naive over memory subsets.

Clones were read by immunoSEQ multiplex PCR, and TCRdb kept only the in-frame ones, dropping some. Of some 630,000 clones in the sample, about 96% were seen once. Note on this clone: What it recognizes is unknown.

CD8 cells regarded as naive lacked CD45RO, were positively chosen for CCR7, and omitted terminally differentiated effector memory CD45RA+ cells. The clonotype comes from a young woman in good health. The source material was naive CD8+ T cells sorted from blood.

The CDR3 DNA reads as TGTGCCAGCAGCTTGGCAACTAGCGGGAGAGATACGCAGTATTTT. This gives the protein CASSLATSGRDTQYF. The chain couples TRBV5-6 to TRBJ2-3; 11 bases match TRBD2. Germline assignment: CDR1 SGHDT and CDR2 YYEEEE. J gave up 5 bases and V 0 bases, and 2 bases lay outside the gene matches. The CDR3 has 15 residues.